This entry concerns a single T cell receptor beta chain. TCRdb's table, derived via immunoSEQ multiplex PCR, lists solely in-frame clones and lacks some. This sample has 55,000 to 85,000 clones, with 70% to 90% found just once. This entry belongs to a study of blood T cell repertoires in COVID-19. The sequence was obtained from a human donor in a cohort sampled during active COVID-19. Sequencing was carried out using peripheral blood.

Here the CDR3 reads CASSETPRGSYEQYF. The CDR3 DNA sequence: TGTGCCAGCAGCGAGACACCGCGGGGATCCTACGAGCAGTACTTC. The chain joins TRBV2 to TRBJ2-7, with D maybe TRBD2 (6 bases). CDR3 length: 15 amino acids. Germline loops: CDR1 SNHLY, CDR2 FYNNEI. Trimming removed 6 bases at V and 1 base at J, with 16 bases between.